One and the same sample provided the 20 T cell receptor beta chains below, sequenced in a study of T cell responses to AZD1222 COVID-19 vaccine. Assay: immunoSEQ multiplex PCR; the TCRdb copy retains only in-frame clones and omits some. The sample contains approximately 140,000 clones, under 95% of which appear only once. Source: peripheral blood, taken on day 0 of AZD1222 vaccination. The source is an adult in good health.

The chain has TRBV28 and TRBJ1-5, with D maybe TRBD1 (5 bases). V lost 5 bases, J lost 7 bases, and 18 bases lay in between. Germline CDR1 and CDR2: MDHEN and SYDVKM. CDR3 length: 15 amino acids. DNA of the CDR3: TGTGCCAGCAGTGCTCCCCTAGGGGCAGGGCAGCCCCAGCATTTT. As protein: CASSAPLGAGQPQHF.

The chain has TRBV6-5 and TRBJ2-7, with D possibly TRBD1 on 5 matching bases. The CDR3 length is 15 residues. Germline CDR1 reads MNHEY; CDR2 reads SVGAGI. Trimming removed 7 bases at V and 0 bases at J, with 16 bases between. CDR3 protein: CASTRGSLSSYEQYF. The CDR3 DNA reads as TGTGCCAGCACTAGGGGTTCTCTGAGCTCCTACGAGCAGTACTTC.

The chain couples TRBV9 to TRBJ2-3; D may be TRBD2 (7 bases). Germline lookup yields CDR1 SGDLS and CDR2 YYNGEE. CDR3 size: 15 residues. Trimming shortened V by 4 bases and J by 5 bases, and 17 bases separated the two germline ends. The CDR3 DNA is TGTGCCAGCAGCCCCCTGGGGGGGGCCGTAGATACGCAGTATTTT. This codes for CASSPLGGAVDTQYF.

There are a few counts of this clone. The chain recombines TRBV9 with TRBJ2-7; D uncertain. Germline V gives CDR1 SGDLS, CDR2 YYNGEE. The CDR3 consists of 14 residues. Trimming shortened V by 0 bases and J by 2 bases, and 9 bases separated the two germline ends. In DNA, the CDR3 is TGTGCCAGCAGCGTAGGGACGACCCCCTACGAGCAGTACTTC. It yields the protein CASSVGTTPYEQYF.

The chain combines TRBV7-9 with TRBJ2-1, with 10 bases fitting TRBD2. The CDR3 has 16 residues. The germline V gene has CDR1 SEHNR and CDR2 FQNEAQ (reference sequence). The V gene end was trimmed by 5 bases and the J gene end by 8 bases; junction bases not matched to a gene: 12. DNA of the CDR3: TGTGCCAGCAGCCCGATCCCTAGCGGGGGATTGGATGAGCAGTTCTTC. Its translation: CASSPIPSGGLDEQFF.

This clone was counted a single time. This chain joins TRBV19 and TRBJ2-1; TRBD2 matches at 11 bases. CDR1 LNHDA and CDR2 SQIVND come from the germline V gene (reference sequence). The V gene end was trimmed by 1 base and the J gene end by 7 bases; junction bases not matched to a gene: 9. The CDR3 is 17 residues long. The CDR3 sequence is CASSIVASGGPRNEQFF. CDR3 in DNA: TGTGCCAGTAGTATAGTCGCTAGCGGGGGGCCTAGGAATGAGCAGTTCTTC. Using reference TRBV19 and TRBJ2-1 for the parts outside the CDR3, the full variable domain is DGGITQSPKYLFRKEGQNVTLSCEQNLNHDAMYWYRQDPGQGLRLIYYSQIVNDFQKGDIAEGYSVSREKKESFPLTVTSAQKNPTAFYLCASSIVASGGPRNEQFFGPGTRLTVL.

The chain links TRBV5-5 to TRBJ2-7; possibly TRBD2 for D (7 bases). Per the germline V gene, CDR1 is SGHKS and CDR2 is YYEKEE (reference sequence). This CDR3 comprises 15 residues. V lost 3 bases and J 1 base, leaving 14 bases between the germline ends. CDR3 region: CASSSRGGKSYEQYF. CDR3 bases: TGTGCCAGCAGCTCCAGGGGAGGGAAGTCCTACGAGCAGTACTTC.

The rearrangement joins TRBV7-2 to TRBJ1-6; no reliable D call. CDR1 and CDR2 (germline): SGHTA, FQGNSA. The CDR3 runs to 14 residues. V gave up 1 base and J gave up 6 bases, with 7 bases separating them. The CDR3 sequence: CASSLVPPNSPLHF. CDR3 nucleotide sequence: TGTGCCAGCAGCTTAGTGCCACCTAATTCACCCCTCCACTTT.

This clone has just a few counts. The chain has TRBV5-4 and TRBJ1-1; no clear D. This CDR3 is 13 amino acids long. CDR1 SGHNT and CDR2 YYREEE come from the germline V gene (reference sequence). V lost 3 bases, J lost 1 base, and 7 bases lay in between. The DNA of the CDR3 is TGTGCCAGCAGCTCGCCAACGAACACTGAAGCTTTCTTT. Protein: CASSSPTNTEAFF.

The chain joins TRBV7-9 to TRBJ1-4; 8 bases agree with TRBD1. The length of the CDR3 is 14 residues. Unmatched junction bases numbered 13, after V lost 11 bases and J lost 8 bases. Germline CDR1 and CDR2: SEHNR and FQNEAQ (reference sequence). The CDR3 sequence: CAVEPGQASEKLFF. The DNA for the CDR3 is TGTGCCGTCGAACCGGGACAGGCCAGCGAAAAACTGTTTTTT.

J is TRBJ1-1 and V is TRBV6-5; the D gene is possibly TRBD1 (6 bases). The V and J ends lost 5 bases and 0 bases respectively, with 10 bases between them. Germline loops: CDR1 MNHEY, CDR2 SVGAGI. This CDR3 contains 14 residues. In DNA, the CDR3 is TGTGCCAGCAGTCCAACAGGGATGAACACTGAAGCTTTCTTT. The encoded protein is CASSPTGMNTEAFF.

This chain joins TRBV6-5 and TRBJ2-7; 12 positions match TRBD2. The CDR3 spans 16 residues. Germline loops: CDR1 MNHEY, CDR2 SVGAGI. The ends lost 2 bases at V and 1 base at J; junction bases unmatched: 3. The CDR3 spells CASSYRTSGESYEQYF. CDR3 coding DNA: TGTGCCAGCAGTTACCGGACTAGCGGGGAATCCTACGAGCAGTACTTC.

The J gene is TRBJ2-3, the V gene TRBV6-5; unclear D gene. V was pared by 8 bases and J by 2 bases, with 11 bases between. Germline V gene sequence: CDR1 MNHEY, CDR2 SVGAGI. The CDR3 covers 13 residues. CDR3 DNA sequence: TGTGCCAGCTCCATGTCATCCACAGATACGCAGTATTTT. Its protein product is CASSMSSTDTQYF.

V usage is TRBV4-2 and J usage is TRBJ2-7; possibly TRBD1 for D (6 bases). Germline V gene lookup returns CDR1 LGHNA and CDR2 YNFKEQ. Trimming removed 5 bases from V and 2 bases from J, with 13 bases in between. CDR3 size: 14 residues. CDR3 coding DNA: TGTGCCAGCAGCTCACCGGGACACACCTACGAGCAGTACTTC. Amino acid sequence: CASSSPGHTYEQYF.

The CDR3 coding sequence is TGTGCCAGCAGCTCCTTGGGCAGGGCCAACTATGGCTACACCTTC. Its translation: CASSSLGRANYGYTF. The J gene is TRBJ1-2, the V gene TRBV7-2, with a weak D call TRBD1 (5 bases). The CDR3 is 15 residues long. Per germline, CDR1 SGHTA and CDR2 FQGNSA. V was trimmed by 4 bases and J by 2 bases, leaving 14 bases between them. Looking up the rest from reference TRBV7-2 and TRBJ1-2 gives the full variable domain: GAGVSQSPSNKVTEKGKDVELRCDPISGHTALYWYRQSLGQGLEFLIYFQGNSAPDKSGLPSDRFSAERTGGSVSTLTIQRTQQEDSAVYLCASSSLGRANYGYTFGSGTRLTVV.

This chain uses TRBV27 with TRBJ1-1; 7 positions agree with TRBD1. V shed 2 bases and J 0 bases; nucleotides not matched to a gene: 12. The CDR3 sequence is 18 residues long. Germline V gene lookup returns CDR1 MNHEY and CDR2 SMNVEV (reference sequence). DNA for the CDR3: TGTGCCAGCAGTTTAAGGGCTCGACAGGGCTACATGAACACTGAAGCTTTCTTT. Amino acids: CASSLRARQGYMNTEAFF.

The rearrangement links TRBV24-1 to TRBJ2-2; a possible D gene is TRBD1 (7 bases). Germline CDR1 and CDR2: KGHDR and SFDVKD. The CDR3 loop spans 14 amino acids. Trimming left V 7 bases short and J 5 bases short, with 13 bases between. The CDR3 region has the DNA TGTGCCACCAGCCAGGGGGGTAGGACCGGGGAGCTGTTTTTT. As protein: CATSQGGRTGELFF.

The chain uses TRBV12-3 or TRBV12-4 and TRBJ2-7, with D possibly being TRBD2 (5 bases). V dropped 2 bases and J dropped 9 bases, with 14 bases sitting between them. The CDR3 runs to 13 residues. CDR3 sequence (DNA): TGTGCCAGCAGTTTATGGGAGCTACGAGGGCAGTACTTC. This gives the protein CASSLWELRGQYF.

This chain links TRBV19 with TRBJ1-5; no definite D call. CDR1 is LNHDA and CDR2 is SQIVND in the germline V gene (reference sequence). CDR3 length: 14 residues. V was cut by 5 bases and J by 7 bases, with 15 bases left in between. The CDR3 coding sequence is TGTGCCAGTAGTGGCCTACAGCTTCAGCAGCCCCAGCATTTT. Amino acids: CASSGLQLQQPQHF.

The rearrangement uses TRBV4-3 and TRBJ1-2; D perhaps matches TRBD1 (5 bases). Germline V gene data show CDR1 as LGHNA and CDR2 as YSLEER. The CDR3 loop spans 16 amino acids. Trimming took 4 bases from V and 4 from J, leaving 19 bases between them. CDR3 nucleotides: TGCGCCAGCAGCCCCAACCCGGCGGGGCAGCTCTATGGCTACACCTTC. It is translated as CASSPNPAGQLYGYTF.